This T cell receptor (beta chain) was observed in a study of T cell changes during pregnancy in multiple sclerosis. Sequencing used immunoSEQ multiplex PCR; TCRdb keeps in-frame clones, though not all of them. The table includes some 32,000 clones, over 75% detected once. Germline V gene data show CDR1 as SEHNR and CDR2 as FQNEAQ (reference sequence). V lost 5 bases, J lost 7 bases, and 17 bases lay in between. The CDR3 contains 14 residues. Here the sequenced sample was CD8+ T cells from peripheral blood mononuclear cells, taken in the second trimester of pregnancy. The chain joins TRBV7-9 to TRBJ1-2; D gene ambiguous. The TCR sequence derives from a female donor with multiple sclerosis, enrolled in a pregnancy study. CDR3 protein: CASSPVSWLSGYTF. The CDR3 DNA sequence: TGTGCCAGCAGCCCCGTCTCTTGGCTTTCTGGCTACACCTTC.